Detailed here is one TCR beta chain. Its antigen remains unidentified. The V gene lost 2 bases and the J gene lost 3 bases, with 10 bases spanning the gap. Per the germline V gene, CDR1 is MNHNY and CDR2 is SVGAGI (reference sequence). The CDR3 contains 14 residues. The sample comes from a study of cytomegalovirus exposure and HLA in healthy donors. Broader study findings: A prior analysis recorded that most TCR beta V segments were productive about 90% or about 30% of the time. The investigators catalogued 150 to 200 TCR beta chains as cytomegalovirus-associated. Reports showed the classifier diagnosing cytomegalovirus status with high specificity and sensitivity.

The PCR ran on 60 Vbeta and 13 Jbeta primers. Produced via immunoSEQ multiplex PCR; TCRdb's table is partial and in-frame only. The table includes approximately 190,000 clones, around 82% detected once. The TCR was taken from a woman aged 25 to 39 in good health and CMV-seropositive. This rearrangement joins TRBV6-6 to TRBJ1-1; D is uncertain. Sequencing input: PBMCs. The CDR3 spells CASSYVPRDTEAFF. The CDR3 DNA reads as TGTGCCAGCAGTTACGTCCCCCGAGACACTGAAGCTTTCTTT.